These 22 T cell receptor beta chains share one sample of origin, sequenced in a study of cytomegalovirus exposure and HLA in healthy donors. The PCR used 60 Vbeta and 13 Jbeta primers. Clones were sequenced by immunoSEQ multiplex PCR, and TCRdb holds only the in-frame ones, with some missing. The sample holds about 150,000 clones; roughly 77% are singletons and the top ten take approximately 10%. Sequenced material: PBMCs. The origin of the receptors is a man between 18 and 29 years old in good health and CMV-seropositive.

This sequence joins TRBV25-1 and TRBJ2-1, with 8 bases identical to TRBD1. With 7 bases clipped from V and 9 bases from J, the junction kept 8 bases outside the gene matches. The CDR3 length is 13 residues. Germline V CDR1 and CDR2: MGHDK, SYGVNS. CDR3 sequence (DNA): TGTGCCAGCACCCTGACAGGGGTAGGTGAGCAGTTCTTC. This translates into CASTLTGVGEQFF. Combining the CDR3 with reference TRBV25-1 and TRBJ2-1 gives the whole variable domain EADIYQTPRYLVIGTGKKITLECSQTMGHDKMYWYQQDPGMELHLIHYSYGVNSTEKGDLSSESTVSRIRTEHFPLTLESARPSHTSQYLCASTLTGVGEQFFGPGTRLTVL.

This clone was detected only once. The chain combines TRBV5-4 with TRBJ2-4; TRBD1 agrees at 7 bases. The CDR3 runs 15 residues. V lost 4 bases and J lost 2; bases outside the gene matches: 6. Germline V gene lookup returns CDR1 SGHNT and CDR2 YYREEE (reference sequence). The CDR3 loop reads CASSLQGVPKNIQYF. CDR3 nucleotide sequence: TGTGCCAGCAGCCTTCAGGGGGTCCCCAAAAACATTCAGTACTTC.

CDR3 DNA: TGTGCCAGCAGCACCGGGACAGGCCCTTTCGATACGCAGTATTTT. Protein: CASSTGTGPFDTQYF. The gene calls are TRBV7-9 and TRBJ2-3, with 8 bases lining up with TRBD1. The CDR3 loop spans 15 amino acids. Germline CDR1 is SEHNR and CDR2 is FQNEAQ (reference sequence). The trim removed 5 bases at V and 6 bases at J, leaving 10 bases unmatched.

The CDR3: CASSPQSSYEQYF. CDR3 DNA sequence: TGTGCCAGCAGCCCACAGAGCTCCTACGAGCAGTACTTC. The chain has TRBV5-4 and TRBJ2-7; D ambiguous. Germline lookup yields CDR1 SGHNT and CDR2 YYREEE (reference sequence). The length of the CDR3 is 13 residues. V lost 4 bases and J 0 bases, leaving 8 bases between the germline ends. The full variable domain, with the rest looked up from reference TRBV5-4 and TRBJ2-7, is ETGVTQSPTHLIKTRGQQVTLRCSSQSGHNTVSWYQQALGQGPQFIFQYYREEENGRGNFPPRFSGLQFPNYSSELNVNALELDDSALYLCASSPQSSYEQYFGPGTRLTVT.

This clone has only a few counts. The rearrangement joins TRBV15 to TRBJ2-7, with D perhaps matching TRBD2 (6 bases). CDR3 length: 14 residues. Germline V gene lookup returns CDR1 LNHNV and CDR2 YYDKDF (reference sequence). V gave up 4 bases and J gave up 2 bases, with 12 bases separating them. The CDR3 loop reads CATSTWDSPYEQYF. The CDR3 nucleotides read TGTGCCACCAGCACCTGGGACTCCCCCTACGAGCAGTACTTC. Variable domain in full (rest from reference TRBV15 and TRBJ2-7): DAMVIQNPRYQVTQFGKPVTLSCSQTLNHNVMYWYQQKSSQAPKLLFHYYDKDFNNEADTPDNFQSRRPNTSFCFLDIRSPGLGDTAMYLCATSTWDSPYEQYFGPGTRLTVT.

The chain has TRBV19 and TRBJ2-7; D ambiguous. Trimming left V 1 base short and J 2 bases short, with 12 bases between. The germline V gene encodes CDR1 LNHDA and CDR2 SQIVND (reference sequence). CDR3 length: 15 residues. The CDR3 spells CASSIVANSPYEQYF. CDR3 in DNA: TGTGCCAGTAGTATAGTTGCTAACAGTCCCTACGAGCAGTACTTC.

The chain links TRBV13 to TRBJ2-1; 9 bases map to TRBD1. CDR1 and CDR2 (germline): PRHDT, FYEKMQ (reference sequence). V lost 5 bases, J lost 8 bases, and 10 bases stayed unmatched. The CDR3 length is 15 residues. The CDR3 loop is CASSNGQGKGDEQFF. CDR3 DNA: TGTGCCAGCAGCAATGGACAGGGGAAGGGAGATGAGCAGTTCTTC. The complete variable domain, with remaining parts taken from reference TRBV13 and TRBJ2-1, reads AAGVIQSPRHLIKEKRETATLKCYPIPRHDTVYWYQQGPGQDPQFLISFYEKMQSDKGSIPDRFSAQQFSDYHSELNMSSLELGDSALYFCASSNGQGKGDEQFFGPGTRLTVL.

As concerns this clone: Other DNA sequences within the sample encode an identical CDR3. The genes are TRBV27 and TRBJ2-5, with TRBD2 as a possible D gene (5 bases). The CDR3 totals 15 residues. The germline V and J ends were trimmed by 0 bases and 10 bases, with 18 bases remaining between them. Germline CDR1 is MNHEY and CDR2 is SMNVEV (reference sequence). DNA of the CDR3: TGTGCCAGCAGTTTATCAAACGCCCGGGCCGGGATCCAGTACTTC. Translated: CASSLSNARAGIQYF.

As regards this clone: Other nucleotide sequences in the sample specify the same CDR3. The gene calls are TRBV7-9 and TRBJ1-1, with TRBD1 identical over 7 bases. The V gene's germline CDR1 is SEHNR and CDR2 FQNEAQ (reference sequence). There are 12 residues in the CDR3. Unmatched junction bases numbered 0, after V lost 3 bases and J lost 5 bases. The CDR3 DNA reads as TGTGCCAGCAGCTTGACAGGGACTGAAGCTTTCTTT. It is translated as CASSLTGTEAFF.

V is TRBV30 and J is TRBJ2-7; 11 positions match TRBD2. Trimming removed 8 bases from V and 2 bases from J; junction bases left unmatched: 17. Germline V CDR1 and CDR2: GTSNPN, SVGIG (reference sequence). The CDR3 contains 17 residues. The CDR3 is CATYGDPHSGRAYEQYF. The CDR3 nucleotides are TGTGCCACCTACGGGGATCCTCATAGCGGGAGGGCCTACGAGCAGTACTTC.

The chain links TRBV30 to TRBJ2-7, with 10 bases fitting TRBD2. CDR3 length: 14 amino acids. CDR1 and CDR2 from the germline V gene are GTSNPN and SVGIG (reference sequence). V trimming: 0 bases; J trimming: 4 bases; junction bases outside the gene matches: 3. CDR3 region: CAWSVVLAGYEQYF. The CDR3 DNA reads as TGTGCCTGGAGTGTTGTACTAGCGGGATACGAGCAGTACTTC.

The genes are TRBV10-1 and TRBJ1-1; 12 bases map to TRBD1. Germline lookup yields CDR1 WNHNN and CDR2 SYGVQD (reference sequence). CDR3 size: 17 residues. The V gene end was trimmed by 6 bases and the J gene end by 6 bases; junction bases not matched to a gene: 14. CDR3 sequence (DNA): TGCGCCAGCAGCAACTTGCCCGGGACAGGGGGCCGAGCTGAAGCTTTCTTT. It yields the protein CASSNLPGTGGRAEAFF.

This clone came up a few times. The chain links TRBV6-6 to TRBJ2-7, with 7 bases matching TRBD2. This CDR3 is built from 14 residues. V lost 6 bases and J lost 2; bases outside the gene matches: 7. Germline V gene data show CDR1 as MNHNY and CDR2 as SVGAGI (reference sequence). CDR3 DNA sequence: TGTGCCAGCAGGGGGGGGACGGGGCCCTACGAGCAGTACTTC. Its translation is CASRGGTGPYEQYF.

J is TRBJ2-1 and V is TRBV27; D is undetermined. The CDR3 loop spans 13 amino acids. V lost 6 bases and J lost 4, with 10 bases in between. CDR1 MNHEY and CDR2 SMNVEV come from the germline V gene (reference sequence). CDR3 residues: CASSDYLYNEQFF. CDR3 sequence (DNA): TGTGCCAGCAGCGATTACCTATACAATGAGCAGTTCTTC.

J is TRBJ1-2 and V is TRBV5-4; 7 bases are shared with TRBD1. Germline CDR1 is SGHNT and CDR2 is YYREEE (reference sequence). V dropped 2 bases and J dropped 3; count of bases not matched to a gene: 1. The CDR3 length is 13 residues. Here the CDR3 reads CASSFGTDYGYTF. The CDR3 DNA is TGTGCCAGCAGCTTTGGGACAGACTATGGCTACACCTTC.

The chain recombines TRBV2 with TRBJ1-5; the D is unclear. Between the trimmed V and J ends, which lost 2 bases and 1 base, there was a span of 9 bases. Germline CDR1 and CDR2: SNHLY and FYNNEI. This CDR3 contains 15 residues. The CDR3 bases are TGTGCCAGCAGTGAACTGATGGCCAGCAATCAGCCCCAGCATTTT. Its protein is CASSELMASNQPQHF.

The sample holds a few counts of this clone. Other DNA sequences in this sample translate to the same CDR3. The V gene is TRBV28, the J gene TRBJ2-7, with TRBD1 matching over 11 bases. V lost 5 bases to trimming and J lost 4 bases; unmatched junction nucleotides: 7. Germline assignment: CDR1 MDHEN and CDR2 SYDVKM. This CDR3 has 15 amino acids. CDR3 sequence: CASSPPGTGGYEQYF. CDR3 bases: TGTGCCAGCAGTCCTCCCGGGACAGGGGGATACGAGCAGTACTTC.

CDR3 in DNA: TGTGCCAGCAGTGCCTGGACAGGGGTCGGTGGCGAGACCCAGTACTTC. Translating gives CASSAWTGVGGETQYF. The chain carries TRBV28 and TRBJ2-5, with 9 nucleotides matching TRBD1. The V and J ends lost 5 bases and 5 bases, in that order; junction bases with no gene match: 12. The V gene's germline CDR1 is MDHEN and CDR2 SYDVKM. The CDR3 is 16 residues long. The variable domain in full, with the rest retrieved from reference TRBV28 and TRBJ2-5, is DVKVTQSSRYLVKRTGEKVFLECVQDMDHENMFWYRQDPGLGLRLIYFSYDVKMKEKGDIPEGYSVSREKKERFSLILESASTNQTSMYLCASSAWTGVGGETQYFGPGTRLLVL.

The chain joins TRBV19 to TRBJ1-5; 7 nucleotides line up with TRBD1. This CDR3 has 15 residues. After removal of 6 bases from V and 5 bases from J, the junction contained 10 bases not matched to a gene. Germline CDR1 is LNHDA and CDR2 is SQIVND (reference sequence). CDR3 loop: CASSQDREFDQPQHF. The DNA of the CDR3 is TGTGCCAGTAGCCAAGACAGGGAGTTTGATCAGCCCCAGCATTTT.

This clone has a single count. The chain is built from TRBV14 and TRBJ1-3, with D possibly matching TRBD1 (5 bases). V was cut by 4 bases and J by 0 bases, with 10 bases left in between. The CDR3 runs to 15 residues. Germline V gene sequence: CDR1 SGHDN, CDR2 FVKESK. DNA for the CDR3: TGTGCCAGCAGCCGAATGCAGGGCTCTGGAAACACCATATATTTT. It encodes CASSRMQGSGNTIYF.

The rearrangement uses TRBV10-2 and TRBJ1-5; 8 nucleotides match TRBD1. Looked up from germline, CDR1 is WSHSY and CDR2 is SAAADI. Unmatched junction bases numbered 11, after V lost 6 bases and J lost 4 bases. The CDR3 spans 16 residues. The CDR3 is CASSATGQAPNQPQHF. CDR3 coding DNA: TGCGCCAGCAGCGCAACGGGACAGGCCCCAAATCAGCCCCAGCATTTT.

This rearrangement joins TRBV11-1 to TRBJ2-1; D gene uncertain. This CDR3 has 16 amino acids. V dropped 3 bases and J dropped 4 bases, with 16 bases sitting between them. Germline assignment: CDR1 SGHAT and CDR2 FQDESV (reference sequence). In DNA form, the CDR3 reads TGTGCCAGCAGCTTTCAGGAAGGTCGCGCTTACAATGAGCAGTTCTTC. Residues: CASSFQEGRAYNEQFF.